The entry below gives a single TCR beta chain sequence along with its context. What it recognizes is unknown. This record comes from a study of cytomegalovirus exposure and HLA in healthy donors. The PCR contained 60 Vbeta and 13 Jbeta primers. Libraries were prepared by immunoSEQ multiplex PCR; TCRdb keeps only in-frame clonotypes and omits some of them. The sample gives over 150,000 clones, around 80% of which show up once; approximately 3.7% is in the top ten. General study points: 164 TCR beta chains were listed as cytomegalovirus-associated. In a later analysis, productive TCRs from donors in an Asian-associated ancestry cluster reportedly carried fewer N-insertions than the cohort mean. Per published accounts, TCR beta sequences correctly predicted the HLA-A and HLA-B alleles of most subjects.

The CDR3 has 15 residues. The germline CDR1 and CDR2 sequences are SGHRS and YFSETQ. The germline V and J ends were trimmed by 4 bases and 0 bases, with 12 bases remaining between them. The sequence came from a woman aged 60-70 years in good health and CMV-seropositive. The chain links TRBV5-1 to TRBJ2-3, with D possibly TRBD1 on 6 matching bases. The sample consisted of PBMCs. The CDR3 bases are TGCGCCAGCAGCCGCGCAGGACAGAGCACAGATACGCAGTATTTT. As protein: CASSRAGQSTDTQYF.